Listed below are T cell receptor beta chains from one sample, sequenced in a study of early T cells in non-severe SARS-CoV-2 infection. TCRdb processed the 5' RACE reads anew with MiXCR; each CDR3 protein has one entry. Among 45,000 to 65,000 distinct CDR3 sequences, more than 9% were seen once, and the ten largest hold 4% to 4.5%. The sequencing input was whole blood. The receptors derive from an adult who was a healthcare worker with PCR-confirmed SARS-CoV-2 infection or an uninfected control (not recorded which). Each CDR3 is given with its conserved first and last residue. The D gene is left open where the match is weak. Size tells how often a clone was seen (once, few, many) or the class of an expanded clone, and some rows leave it out.

V	D	size	J	CDR3	DNA
TRBV5-1	-	many	TRBJ2-7	CASSPNRPDYEQYF	TGCGCCAGCAGCCCCAACAGACCCGACTACGAGCAGTACTTC
TRBV7-9	-	-	TRBJ1-1	CASSDATDLNTEAFF	TGTGCCAGCAGCGATGCGACAGATCTGAACACTGAAGCTTTCTTT
TRBV7-8	-	many	TRBJ2-7	CASSLVRQGGDEQYF	TGTGCCAGCAGCTTAGTGCGGCAGGGGGGGGACGAGCAGTACTTC
TRBV3-1	-	-	TRBJ2-1	CASSPWAGDNEQFF	TGTGCCAGCAGCCCATGGGCAGGCGACAATGAGCAGTTCTTC
TRBV29-1	TRBD2	many	TRBJ2-5	CSGAGVTRETQYF	TGCAGCGGAGCGGGGGTCACACGGGAGACCCAGTACTTC
TRBV24-1	-	-	TRBJ2-6	CATSASGANVLTF	TGTGCCACCTCAGCCTCTGGGGCCAACGTCCTGACTTTC
TRBV29-1	-	-	TRBJ2-7	CSVLRTASYEQYF	TGCAGCGTTCTACGGACAGCCTCCTACGAGCAGTACTTC
TRBV6-1	TRBD2	many	TRBJ2-2	CATQVSSSGAGELFF	TGTGCCACCCAGGTGTCATCTAGCGGGGCCGGGGAGCTGTTTTTT
TRBV30	TRBD2	many	TRBJ2-3	CAWRAGGDTQYF	TGTGCCTGGAGAGCGGGAGGAGATACGCAGTATTTT
TRBV20-1	-	many	TRBJ2-7	CSAPGQIDSYEQYF	TGCAGTGCTCCCGGACAGATCGATTCCTACGAGCAGTACTTC
TRBV9	-	many	TRBJ2-2	CASSVGRRPGELFF	TGTGCCAGCAGCGTAGGAAGGAGGCCCGGGGAGCTGTTTTTT
TRBV5-1	-	-	TRBJ1-5	CASSFGTDSQPQHF	TGCGCCAGCAGCTTCGGGACTGATTCCCAGCCCCAGCATTTT
TRBV25-1	-	many	TRBJ2-7	CASSLGGVYEQYF	TGTGCCAGCTCTTTAGGGGGGGTCTACGAGCAGTACTTC
TRBV18	-	many	TRBJ1-2	CASSRSHRDGDGYTF	TGTGCCAGCTCACGGTCGCACAGGGACGGAGATGGCTACACCTTC
TRBV4-3	-	few	TRBJ1-1	CASSQAQGWTEAFF	TGCGCCAGCAGCCAAGCCCAGGGATGGACTGAAGCTTTCTTT
TRBV10-3	-	many	TRBJ1-1	CAIRNRDEAFF	TGTGCCATCAGGAATCGCGATGAAGCTTTCTTT
TRBV5-1	TRBD1	-	TRBJ1-4	CASSLLQGGNEKLFF	TGCGCCAGCAGCTTGCTCCAGGGGGGTAATGAAAAACTGTTTTTT
TRBV2	-	few	TRBJ2-1	CASSEAGASYNEQFF	TGTGCCAGCAGTGAAGCGGGTGCCTCCTACAATGAGCAGTTCTTC
TRBV20-1	-	many	TRBJ2-2	CSARSGSVDTGELFF	TGCAGTGCTAGATCCGGGAGCGTAGACACCGGGGAGCTGTTTTTT
TRBV20-1	-	many	TRBJ1-1	CSARRGRQNTEAFF	TGCAGTGCTCGTCGGGGCAGGCAGAACACTGAAGCTTTCTTT
TRBV6-6	TRBD1	-	TRBJ2-7	CASRQTGSSYEQYF	TGTGCCAGCAGACAGACAGGGAGCTCCTACGAGCAGTACTTC
TRBV7-2	TRBD2	many	TRBJ2-1	CASSLYLAGQTYNEQFF	TGTGCCAGCAGCTTATATCTAGCGGGCCAAACCTACAATGAGCAGTTCTTC
TRBV5-1	-	-	TRBJ1-6	CASSLSRTENSPLHF	TGCGCCAGCAGCCTCAGTAGGACAGAGAATTCACCCCTCCACTTT
TRBV29-1	-	many	TRBJ2-2	CSGSQGSGELFF	TGCAGCGGATCGCAGGGTTCCGGGGAGCTGTTTTTT
TRBV18	-	many	TRBJ2-2	CASSPGSIAGELFF	TGTGCCAGCTCACCAGGGTCTATAGCCGGGGAGCTGTTTTTT
TRBV5-1	-	many	TRBJ2-5	CASSLGQTQETQYF	TGCGCCAGCAGCTTGGGACAGACCCAAGAGACCCAGTACTTC
TRBV6-6	-	many	TRBJ2-5	CASSYSTGGAGETQYF	TGTGCCAGCAGTTACTCGACGGGTGGGGCAGGGGAGACCCAGTACTTC
TRBV7-9	-	-	TRBJ2-2	CASSLQGMAGELFF	TGTGCCAGCAGTTTGCAGGGAATGGCCGGGGAGCTGTTTTTT
TRBV5-1	TRBD1	many	TRBJ2-7	CASSLATGDSYEQYF	TGCGCCAGCAGCTTGGCAACAGGGGATAGCTACGAGCAGTACTTC
TRBV10-2	-	many	TRBJ2-3	CASSVVGADTQYF	TGCGCCAGCAGTGTTGTAGGAGCAGATACGCAGTATTTT